The source of this T cell receptor beta chain is a study of CD8+ T cells in alopecia areata. About the research overall: Tofacitinib administration persisted for 6 to 18 months, succeeded by 6 months off drug. Scalp area affected, as a percentage, set the severity score of treated patients. Study outcomes and limitations: Treatment with tofacitinib significantly lowered scalp clonality and reduced expanded CD8+ clones among the top 100.

The sample's treatment: oral pan-JAK inhibitor, 5-10 mg twice daily. As regards this clone: What it recognizes is unknown.

From germline, CDR1 is SEHNR and CDR2 FQNEAQ (reference sequence). The CDR3 is made up of 12 amino acids. V was cut by 6 bases and J by 10 bases, with 14 bases left in between. cDNA serving as the sequencing template came from extracted, reverse transcribed RNA. Sequenced by immunoSEQ multiplex PCR; TCRdb stores in-frame clones only, minus some. The repertoire holds fewer than 250,000 clones, with around two fifths as singletons. Material: CD4+ T cells sorted from blood, obtained at roughly week 30, from a patient treated with tofacitinib. This chain joins TRBV7-9 and TRBJ2-3; no reliable D call. This TCR was sampled from a human donor with alopecia areata. The CDR3 DNA is TGTGCCAGCAGACCGGTGGCATACGCGCAGTATTTT. This codes for CASRPVAYAQYF.